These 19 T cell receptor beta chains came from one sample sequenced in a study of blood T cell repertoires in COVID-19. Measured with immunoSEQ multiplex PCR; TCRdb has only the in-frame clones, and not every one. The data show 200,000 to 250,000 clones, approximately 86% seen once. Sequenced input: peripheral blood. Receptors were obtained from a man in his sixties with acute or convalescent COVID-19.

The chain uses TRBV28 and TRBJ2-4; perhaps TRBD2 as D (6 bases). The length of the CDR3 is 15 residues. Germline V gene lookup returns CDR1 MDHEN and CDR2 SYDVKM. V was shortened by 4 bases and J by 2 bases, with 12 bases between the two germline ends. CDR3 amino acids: CASSSSGSPKNIQYF. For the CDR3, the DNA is TGTGCCAGCAGTTCCTCCGGGAGTCCCAAAAACATTCAGTACTTC.

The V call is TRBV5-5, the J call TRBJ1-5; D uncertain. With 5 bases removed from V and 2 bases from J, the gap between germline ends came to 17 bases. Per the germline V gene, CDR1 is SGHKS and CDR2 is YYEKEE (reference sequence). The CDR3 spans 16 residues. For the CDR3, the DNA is TGTGCCAGCAGTAGTGGGCCGGTACGAGGCAATCAGCCCCAGCATTTT. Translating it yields CASSSGPVRGNQPQHF.

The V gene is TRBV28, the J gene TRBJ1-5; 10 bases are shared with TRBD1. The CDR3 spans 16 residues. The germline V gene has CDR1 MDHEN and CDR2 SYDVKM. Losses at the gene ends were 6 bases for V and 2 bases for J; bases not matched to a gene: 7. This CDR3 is CASSAWGTGGNQPQHF. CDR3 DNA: TGTGCCAGCAGCGCCTGGGGGACAGGGGGCAATCAGCCCCAGCATTTT. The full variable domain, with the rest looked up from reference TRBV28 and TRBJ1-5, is DVKVTQSSRYLVKRTGEKVFLECVQDMDHENMFWYRQDPGLGLRLIYFSYDVKMKEKGDIPEGYSVSREKKERFSLILESASTNQTSMYLCASSAWGTGGNQPQHFGDGTRLSIL.

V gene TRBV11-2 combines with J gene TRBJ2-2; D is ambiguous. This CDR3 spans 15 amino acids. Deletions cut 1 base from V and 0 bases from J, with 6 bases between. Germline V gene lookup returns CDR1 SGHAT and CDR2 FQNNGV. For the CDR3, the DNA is TGTGCCAGCAGCTTAGGTCGGGCGAACACCGGGGAGCTGTTTTTT. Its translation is CASSLGRANTGELFF.

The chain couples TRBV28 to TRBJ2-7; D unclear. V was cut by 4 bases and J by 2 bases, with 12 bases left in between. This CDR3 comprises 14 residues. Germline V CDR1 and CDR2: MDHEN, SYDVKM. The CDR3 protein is CASSSGGPPYEQYF. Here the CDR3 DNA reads TGTGCCAGCAGTTCCGGTGGGCCCCCCTACGAGCAGTACTTC.

CDR3 sequence reads: CASSYGTGLVNTEAFF. The DNA of the CDR3 is TGTGCCAGCAGTTACGGGACAGGGCTGGTGAACACTGAAGCTTTCTTT. The rearrangement links TRBV6-5 to TRBJ1-1; 9 bases are shared with TRBD1. Germline-derived CDR1 and CDR2 are MNHEY and SVGAGI. V gave up 2 bases and J gave up 0 bases; unmatched junction bases: 4. The CDR3 sequence is 16 residues long.

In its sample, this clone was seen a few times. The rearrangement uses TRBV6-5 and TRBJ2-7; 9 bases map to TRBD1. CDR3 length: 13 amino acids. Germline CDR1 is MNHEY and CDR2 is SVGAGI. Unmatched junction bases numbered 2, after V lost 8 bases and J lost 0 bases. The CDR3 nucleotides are TGTGCCAGCGGGACAGGGCCCTCCTACGAGCAGTACTTC. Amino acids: CASGTGPSYEQYF.

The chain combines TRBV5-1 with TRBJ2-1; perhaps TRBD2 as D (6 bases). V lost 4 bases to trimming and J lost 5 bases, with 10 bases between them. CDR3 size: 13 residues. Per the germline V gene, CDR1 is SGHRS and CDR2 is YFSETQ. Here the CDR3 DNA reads TGCGCCAGCAGCCGGGACTCGCACAATGAGCAGTTCTTC. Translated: CASSRDSHNEQFF.

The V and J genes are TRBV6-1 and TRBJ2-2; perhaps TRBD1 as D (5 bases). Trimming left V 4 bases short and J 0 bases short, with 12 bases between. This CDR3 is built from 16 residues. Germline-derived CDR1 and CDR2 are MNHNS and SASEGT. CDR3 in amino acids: CASSGTGPPNTGELFF. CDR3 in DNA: TGTGCCAGCAGTGGCACAGGCCCCCCGAACACCGGGGAGCTGTTTTTT.

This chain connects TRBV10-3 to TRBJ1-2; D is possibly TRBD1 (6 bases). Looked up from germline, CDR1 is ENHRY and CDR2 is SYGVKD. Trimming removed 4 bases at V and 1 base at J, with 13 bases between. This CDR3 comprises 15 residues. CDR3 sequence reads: CAISGTGHSNYGYTF. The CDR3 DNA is TGTGCCATCAGTGGGACGGGACATAGTAACTATGGCTACACCTTC.

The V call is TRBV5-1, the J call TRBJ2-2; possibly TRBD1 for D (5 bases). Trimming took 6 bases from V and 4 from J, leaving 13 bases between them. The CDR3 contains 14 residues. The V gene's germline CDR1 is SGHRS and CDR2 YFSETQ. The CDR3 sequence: CASKSPGRTGELFF. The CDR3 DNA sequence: TGCGCCAGCAAGTCGCCAGGGCGCACCGGGGAGCTGTTTTTT. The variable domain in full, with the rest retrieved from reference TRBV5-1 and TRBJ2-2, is KAGVTQTPRYLIKTRGQQVTLSCSPISGHRSVSWYQQTPGQGLQFLFEYFSETQRNKGNFPGRFSGRQFSNSRSEMNVSTLELGDSALYLCASKSPGRTGELFFGEGSRLTVL.

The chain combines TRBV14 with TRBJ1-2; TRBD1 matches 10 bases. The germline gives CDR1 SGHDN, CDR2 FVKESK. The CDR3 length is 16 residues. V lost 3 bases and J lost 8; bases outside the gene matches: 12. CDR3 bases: TGTGCCAGCAGCCACTATCCGGGACAGGGGTGGCGGGGCTACACCTTC. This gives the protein CASSHYPGQGWRGYTF. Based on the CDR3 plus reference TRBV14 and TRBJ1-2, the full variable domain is EAGVTQFPSHSVIEKGQTVTLRCDPISGHDNLYWYRRVMGKEIKFLLHFVKESKQDESGMPNNRFLAERTGGTYSTLKVQPAELEDSGVYFCASSHYPGQGWRGYTFGSGTRLTVV.

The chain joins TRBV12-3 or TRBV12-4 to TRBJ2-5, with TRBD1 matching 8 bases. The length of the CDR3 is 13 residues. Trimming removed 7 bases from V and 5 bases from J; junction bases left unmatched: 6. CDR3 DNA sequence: TGTGCCAGCACCCAGGGGGCCGGGGAGACCCAGTACTTC. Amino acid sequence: CASTQGAGETQYF.

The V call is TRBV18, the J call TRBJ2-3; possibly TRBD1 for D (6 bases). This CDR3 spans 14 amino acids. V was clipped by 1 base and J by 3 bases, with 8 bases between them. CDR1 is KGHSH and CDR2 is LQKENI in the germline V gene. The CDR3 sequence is CASSPLQGTDTQYF. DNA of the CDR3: TGTGCCAGCTCACCACTCCAGGGGACAGATACGCAGTATTTT.

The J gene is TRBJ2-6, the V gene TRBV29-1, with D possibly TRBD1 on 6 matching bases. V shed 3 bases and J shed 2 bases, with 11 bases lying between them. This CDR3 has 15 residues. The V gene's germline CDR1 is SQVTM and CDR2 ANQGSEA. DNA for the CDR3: TGCAGCGTTGAGGCAGGGGACACTGGGGCCAACGTCCTGACTTTC. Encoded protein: CSVEAGDTGANVLTF.

DNA of the CDR3: TGTGCCAGCAGCTTGGTCGGAGCAGGGAGGGATGAGCAGTTCTTC. It translates to CASSLVGAGRDEQFF. The chain employs TRBV5-8 and TRBJ2-1, with TRBD2 matching 7 bases. This CDR3 has 15 amino acids. Germline CDR1 is SGHTS and CDR2 is YDEGEE. Trimming cost V 0 bases and J 8 bases; bases outside gene matches: 8.

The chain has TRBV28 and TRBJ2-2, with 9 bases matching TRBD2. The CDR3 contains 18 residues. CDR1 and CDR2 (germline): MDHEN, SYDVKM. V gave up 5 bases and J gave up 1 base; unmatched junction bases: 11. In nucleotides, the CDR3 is TGTGCCAGCAGTATGCCCGGGGTAGCGGGGGAGAACACCGGGGAGCTGTTTTTT. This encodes CASSMPGVAGENTGELFF.

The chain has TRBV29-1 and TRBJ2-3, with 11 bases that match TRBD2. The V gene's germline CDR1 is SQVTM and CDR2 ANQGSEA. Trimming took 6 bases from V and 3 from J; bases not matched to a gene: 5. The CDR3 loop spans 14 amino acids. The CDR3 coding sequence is TGCAGCGTCCTAGCGGGGGGAGGTACAGATACGCAGTATTTT. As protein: CSVLAGGGTDTQYF.

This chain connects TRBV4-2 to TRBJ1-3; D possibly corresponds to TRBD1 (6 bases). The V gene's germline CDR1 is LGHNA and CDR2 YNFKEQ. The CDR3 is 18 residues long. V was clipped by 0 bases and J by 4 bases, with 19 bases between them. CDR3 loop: CASSQDGAGGPAGNTIYF. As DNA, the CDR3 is TGTGCCAGCAGCCAAGATGGGGCGGGGGGGCCCGCAGGAAACACCATATATTTT.